The clone carrying this T cell receptor beta chain was seen a few times. Its target is not known. Donors uniformly comprised healthy Caucasians. This entry is derived from a study of identical twins. The ends lost 3 bases at V and 0 bases at J; junction bases unmatched: 10. CDR1 and CDR2 from the germline V gene are KGHDR and SFDVKD. CDR3 size: 18 residues. Study-wide results and limits: Twins showed weaker excess sharing in their beta out-of-frame sequences. Fewer insertions marked abundant cord blood beta clonotypes; young adult naive trended weakly, memory not at all.

Each CDR3 protein gets one entry after TCRdb re-called the 5' RACE reads with MiXCR. This table holds about 790,000 distinct CDR3 sequences, 15% to 20% found once. This same sample was also part of a study on T cells expressing NK-cell markers. In that study: Each TCR beta repertoire originated in sorted T cells that were CD3+CD56+NKG2C+, CD3+CD56+NKG2C- or CD3+CD56-NKG2C+.

The V and J genes are TRBV24-1 and TRBJ2-1; 7 bases map to TRBD1. Material for sequencing was PBMCs. The TCR originated in a woman younger than 35 in good health. In DNA form, the CDR3 reads TGTGCCACCAGTGATCCAAAGACAGGGCCGAGCTCCTACAATGAGCAGTTCTTC. This codes for CATSDPKTGPSSYNEQFF.